The entry below gives a single T cell receptor beta chain sequence along with its context. Its antigen is not known. This specimen comes from a study of vaccination and CD4 T cells after COVID-19. Study details: Recovered-phase convalescent patients showed SARS-CoV-2 positivity by nasal swab PCR; under 10 were mild, one severe. Convalescent participants consisted of six males and four females, two being Hispanic. Whole-study results and caveats: Convalescent patients' clones that were vaccine-specific were spike mono-reactive in 304 of 307 cases.

V was trimmed by 0 bases and J by 5 bases, leaving 8 bases between them. Germline V CDR1 and CDR2: GTSNPN, SVGIG (reference sequence). The CDR3 totals 13 residues. The treatment is: approximately 10-day PBMC culture with coronavirus spike peptide pools or control peptides (ViraFEST assay). Sequence data for DNA of cultured CD4+ T cells were generated by the Oncomine TCR Beta short-read assay. TCRdb re-called the PCR reads with MiXCR, one entry per CDR3 protein. The repertoire has about 16,000 distinct CDR3 sequences, roughly 50% of them found once; the top ten carry about a fifth. The chain carries TRBV30 and TRBJ2-1, with D uncertain. This TCR was recovered from a human donor who had recovered from COVID-19. The material sequenced was CD4+ T cells from blood, cultured in vitro, taken before SARS-CoV-2 vaccination. The CDR3 DNA is TGTGCCTGGAGTGTAGCTTGGGACAATGAGCAGTTCTTC. Its protein product is CAWSVAWDNEQFF.